This record looks at one T cell receptor (beta chain) sequence and its context. What it recognizes is unknown. 60 Vbeta and 13 Jbeta primers were used in PCR. Only in-frame clones appear in the TCRdb table, and some are missing; sequencing was by immunoSEQ multiplex PCR. The repertoire has under 150,000 clones, roughly 80% of them found once; the top ten carry 3% to 4%. The data derive from a study of cytomegalovirus exposure and HLA in healthy donors. V lost 6 bases, J lost 2 bases, and 2 bases stayed unmatched. Per germline, CDR1 SGHVS and CDR2 FNYEAQ. There are 16 residues in the CDR3. Findings and limits, study-wide: An analysis done earlier found most TCR beta V segments productive about 87% or about 30% of the time. As a later analysis showed, a missense DCLRE1C variant was linked to trimming of TCR beta V- and J-genes.

The sequencing sample was made of PBMCs. This receptor was obtained from a woman aged 40 to 49 in good health and CMV-seronegative. The gene calls are TRBV7-6 and TRBJ2-1; 15 positions agree with TRBD2. The CDR3 nucleotides are TGTGCCAGCAGGGGACTAGCGGGGGGAACCTACAATGAGCAGTTCTTC. Translation gives CASRGLAGGTYNEQFF.